These 15 T cell receptor beta chains originate from one sample sequenced in a study of T cells in Graves' hyperthyroidism and ophthalmopathy. RNA transcripts were the template for amplifying TCR beta CDR3 regions. Researchers ran a first-round RT-PCR on the TCR CDR3 using the HTBI primer set. TCRdb independently ran MiXCR on the multiplex PCR reads; one entry per CDR3 protein. The table shows about 400,000 distinct CDR3 sequences, with roughly 14% occurring only once. Sample: blood. The origin of the receptors is a man aged 18 to 29 with Graves' ophthalmopathy.

This clonotype was recorded many times. The V and J genes are TRBV11-1 and TRBJ2-1; 8 bases map to TRBD1. V gave up 5 bases and J gave up 4 bases; unmatched junction bases: 10. The germline V gene encodes CDR1 SGHAT and CDR2 FQDESV (reference sequence). This CDR3 is 16 amino acids long. CDR3: CASSVPGTGEYNEQFF. In nucleotides, the CDR3 is TGTGCCAGCAGCGTCCCCGGGACAGGAGAATACAATGAGCAGTTCTTC.

V gene TRBV7-9 combines with J gene TRBJ2-1, with TRBD2 matching over 12 bases. The CDR3 has 14 residues. Germline V gene lookup returns CDR1 SEHNR and CDR2 FQNEAQ (reference sequence). The trim removed 4 bases at V and 9 bases at J, leaving 4 bases unmatched. DNA of the CDR3: TGTGCCAGCAGCTCTAGCGGGGGGGCGATTGAGCAGTTCTTC. Its translation: CASSSSGGAIEQFF.

This clonotype appeared many times. The chain recombines TRBV5-8 with TRBJ2-1; the match to TRBD2 covers 12 bases. This CDR3 spans 13 amino acids. From germline, CDR1 is SGHTS and CDR2 YDEGEE. V trimming: 3 bases; J trimming: 15 bases; junction bases outside the gene matches: 7. The CDR3 coding sequence is TGTGCCAGCAGCTGGACTAGCGGGATCGGGGGGTTCTTC. Translating it yields CASSWTSGIGGFF.

The chain links TRBV7-9 to TRBJ2-1; possibly TRBD1 for D (5 bases). Per germline, CDR1 SEHNR and CDR2 FQNEAQ (reference sequence). V was cut by 5 bases and J by 6 bases, with 14 bases left in between. The CDR3 consists of 14 residues. As DNA, the CDR3 is TGTGCCAGCAGCCCCTTCGACAGCTTCAATGAGCAGTTCTTC. It translates to CASSPFDSFNEQFF.

Ten or more counts support this clonotype. This chain connects TRBV3-1 to TRBJ2-1; the match to TRBD1 covers 10 bases. CDR3 length: 16 amino acids. Germline trimming cut 3 bases from V and 3 bases from J; bases unmatched to any gene: 5. The germline V gene encodes CDR1 LGHDT and CDR2 YNNKEL (reference sequence). The CDR3 DNA reads as TGTGCCAGCAGCCACAGGACAGGGGGAGACTACAATGAGCAGTTCTTC. Amino acid sequence: CASSHRTGGDYNEQFF.

In its sample, this clonotype was seen many times. The J gene is TRBJ2-1, the V gene TRBV11-2; 10 bases agree with TRBD2. The V and J ends lost 7 bases and 10 bases, in that order; junction bases with no gene match: 13. The CDR3 extends over 15 amino acids. Per germline, CDR1 SGHAT and CDR2 FQNNGV. This chain's CDR3 is CASNSLGLAGDEQFF. The CDR3 nucleotides read TGTGCCAGCAACTCGCTGGGGCTAGCGGGAGACGAGCAGTTCTTC. Based on the CDR3 plus reference TRBV11-2 and TRBJ2-1, the full variable domain is EAGVAQSPRYKIIEKRQSVAFWCNPISGHATLYWYQQILGQGPKLLIQFQNNGVVDDSQLPKDRFSAERLKGVDSTLKIQPAKLEDSAVYLCASNSLGLAGDEQFFGPGTRLTVL.

This clonotype has a count of ten or more. The V gene is TRBV6-2 or TRBV6-3, the J gene TRBJ2-5; TRBD2 aligns across 10 bases. CDR1 is MNHEY, CDR2 SVGEGT, per germline. The CDR3 has 13 residues. Trimming cost V 8 bases and J 5 bases; bases outside gene matches: 5. This chain's CDR3 is CASENSGRETQYF. The CDR3 nucleotides read TGTGCCAGCGAAAATAGCGGGAGGGAGACCCAGTACTTC.

This clonotype was seen repeatedly, ten times or more. The chain recombines TRBV6-1 with TRBJ2-6; no definite D call. Germline V gene lookup returns CDR1 MNHNS and CDR2 SASEGT. The germline V and J ends were trimmed by 6 bases and 2 bases, with 11 bases remaining between them. CDR3 length: 15 residues. The CDR3 nucleotides are TGTGCCAGCAGAGTGACTTTTACTGGGGCCAACGTCCTGACTTTC. Translation: CASRVTFTGANVLTF.

This clonotype occurred many times. The chain is built from TRBV18 and TRBJ2-3; D is uncertain. In germline, CDR1 is KGHSH, CDR2 LQKENI. Trimming cost V 5 bases and J 8 bases, with 14 bases left between them. This CDR3 has 13 residues. CDR3 sequence (DNA): TGTGCCAGCTCAGTCGACAATCTGGGTACGCAGTATTTT. Translating gives CASSVDNLGTQYF.

The chain is built from TRBV5-5 and TRBJ2-7; tentatively, D is TRBD2 (6 bases). Per the germline V gene, CDR1 is SGHKS and CDR2 is YYEKEE (reference sequence). V shed 3 bases and J shed 3 bases, with 13 bases lying between them. This CDR3 has 14 residues. The CDR3 DNA is TGTGCCAGCAGCTGGGGGGACGGTGGCTACGAGCAGTACTTC. Amino acid sequence: CASSWGDGGYEQYF. Variable domain in full (rest from reference TRBV5-5 and TRBJ2-7): DAGVTQSPTHLIKTRGQQVTLRCSPISGHKSVSWYQQVLGQGPQFIFQYYEKEERGRGNFPDRFSARQFPNYSSELNVNALLLGDSALYLCASSWGDGGYEQYFGPGTRLTVT.

This clonotype was seen at least ten times. CDR3: CAIWGAGEQYF. The CDR3 DNA is TGCGCGATATGGGGAGCCGGCGAGCAGTACTTC. The chain employs TRBV29-1 and TRBJ2-7, with D maybe TRBD2 (5 bases). The V gene's germline CDR1 is SQVTM and CDR2 ANQGSEA. The CDR3 runs to 11 residues.

This clonotype was observed at least ten times. The DNA of the CDR3 is TGTGCCAGCAGCCCCAGTACAGGGGCGTTGGAGCCCCAGCATTTT. It encodes CASSPSTGALEPQHF. The chain uses TRBV11-2 and TRBJ1-5; 7 bases fit TRBD1. In germline, CDR1 is SGHAT, CDR2 FQNNGV. The CDR3 loop spans 15 amino acids. Unmatched junction bases numbered 12, after V lost 5 bases and J lost 8 bases.

The table lists this clonotype with many counts. The CDR3 DNA reads as TGTGCCTGGAGTCGACAGGTTTCCTACGAGCAGTACTTC. It translates to CAWSRQVSYEQYF. The V gene is TRBV30, the J gene TRBJ2-7; tentatively, D is TRBD1 (6 bases). V was trimmed by 2 bases and J by 1 base, leaving 9 bases between them. CDR3 length: 13 amino acids. Germline-derived CDR1 and CDR2 are GTSNPN and SVGIG (reference sequence).

There are many counts of this clonotype. The V gene is TRBV2, the J gene TRBJ1-1; D not resolved. Germline V gives CDR1 SNHLY, CDR2 FYNNEI. The CDR3 consists of 15 residues. Deletions cut 3 bases from V and 0 bases from J, with 11 bases between. CDR3: CASSEDEEMNTEAFF. DNA for the CDR3: TGTGCCAGCAGTGAGGACGAGGAAATGAACACTGAAGCTTTCTTT.

V usage is TRBV2 and J usage is TRBJ1-2; 7 bases map to TRBD1. Germline trimming cut 5 bases from V and 6 bases from J; bases unmatched to any gene: 9. This CDR3 has 14 residues. Germline lookup yields CDR1 SNHLY and CDR2 FYNNEI. CDR3 DNA: TGTGCCAGCAGTCCCCCGGACAGGCTTAATGGCTACACCTTC. Protein product: CASSPPDRLNGYTF. Combining the CDR3 with reference TRBV2 and TRBJ1-2 gives the whole variable domain EPEVTQTPSHQVTQMGQEVILRCVPISNHLYFYWYRQILGQKVEFLVSFYNNEISEKSEIFDDQFSVERPDGSNFTLKIRSTKLEDSAMYFCASSPPDRLNGYTFGSGTRLTVV.